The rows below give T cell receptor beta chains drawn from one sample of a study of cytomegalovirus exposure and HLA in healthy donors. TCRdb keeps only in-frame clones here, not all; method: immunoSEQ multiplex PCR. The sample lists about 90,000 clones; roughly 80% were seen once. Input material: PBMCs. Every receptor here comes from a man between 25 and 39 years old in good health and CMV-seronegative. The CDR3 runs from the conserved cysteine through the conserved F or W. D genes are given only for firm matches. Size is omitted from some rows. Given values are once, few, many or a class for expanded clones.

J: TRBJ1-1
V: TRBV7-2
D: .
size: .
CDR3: CASSPSGGATEAFF
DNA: TGTGCCAGCAGCCCCTCAGGAGGGGCCACTGAAGCTTTCTTT

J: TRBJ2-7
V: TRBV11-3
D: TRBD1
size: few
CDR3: CASSLATGGSYEQYF
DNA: TGTGCCAGCAGCTTGGCGACAGGGGGGAGCTACGAGCAGTACTTC

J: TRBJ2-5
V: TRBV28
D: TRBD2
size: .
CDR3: CASSPQGLGIETQYF
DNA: TGTGCCAGCAGTCCACAGGGACTAGGGATTGAGACCCAGTACTTC

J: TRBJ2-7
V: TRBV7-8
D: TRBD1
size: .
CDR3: CASSFGQGKHEQYF
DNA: TGTGCCAGCAGCTTTGGACAGGGGAAGCACGAGCAGTACTTC

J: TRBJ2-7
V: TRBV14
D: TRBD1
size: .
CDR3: CASSHVSGQGPYEQYF
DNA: TGTGCCAGCAGCCACGTATCGGGACAGGGCCCCTACGAGCAGTACTTC

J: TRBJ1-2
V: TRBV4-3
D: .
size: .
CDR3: CASSQDMGRGDGYTF
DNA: TGCGCCAGCAGCCAAGATATGGGGAGGGGAGATGGCTACACCTTC

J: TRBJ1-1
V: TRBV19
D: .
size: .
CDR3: CASSMLGTGKPAAFF
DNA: TGTGCCAGTAGTATGTTAGGCACAGGAAAACCCGCGGCTTTCTTT

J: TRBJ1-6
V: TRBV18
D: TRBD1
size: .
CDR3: CASHGTGNSPLHF
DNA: TGTGCCAGCCACGGGACAGGAAATTCACCCCTCCACTTT

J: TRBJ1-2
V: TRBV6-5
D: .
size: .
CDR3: CASSLTAGVYGYTF
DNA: TGTGCCAGCAGTTTGACAGCGGGGGTATATGGCTACACCTTC

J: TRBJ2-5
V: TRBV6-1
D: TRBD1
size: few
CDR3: CASRTTGGSGTQYF
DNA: TGTGCCAGCAGAACTACAGGGGGCTCAGGGACCCAGTACTTC

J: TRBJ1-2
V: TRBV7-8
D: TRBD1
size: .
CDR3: CASSPRGNIGYTF
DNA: TGTGCCAGCAGCCCCAGGGGGAATATTGGCTACACCTTC

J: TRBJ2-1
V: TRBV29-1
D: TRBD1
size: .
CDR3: CSADRGSSYNEQFF
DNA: TGCAGCGCCGACAGGGGATCCTCCTACAATGAGCAGTTCTTC

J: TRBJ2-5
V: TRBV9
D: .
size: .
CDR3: CASSVAGGLETQYF
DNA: TGTGCCAGCAGCGTAGCTGGGGGCTTAGAGACCCAGTACTTC

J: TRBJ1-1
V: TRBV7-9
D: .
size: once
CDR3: CASSLTGSSSSEAFF
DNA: TGTGCCAGCAGCTTAACAGGGTCTAGTTCTTCAGAAGCTTTCTTT

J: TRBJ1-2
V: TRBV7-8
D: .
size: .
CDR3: CASSNYLAGGTPGYTF
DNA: TGTGCCAGCTCTAATTATTTGGCCGGCGGGACGCCTGGCTACACCTTC

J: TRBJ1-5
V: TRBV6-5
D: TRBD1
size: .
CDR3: CASSYGTGDNQPQHF
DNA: TGTGCCAGCAGTTACGGGACAGGTGATAATCAGCCCCAGCATTTT

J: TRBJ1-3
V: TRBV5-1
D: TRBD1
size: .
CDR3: CASSLDRVGPLSGNTIYF
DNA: TGCGCCAGCAGCCTAGACAGGGTAGGACCTCTCTCTGGAAACACCATATATTTT

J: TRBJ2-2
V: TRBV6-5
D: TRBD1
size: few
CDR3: CASSLLDRGTGELFF
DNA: TGTGCCAGCAGTTTACTGGACAGGGGCACCGGGGAGCTGTTTTTT

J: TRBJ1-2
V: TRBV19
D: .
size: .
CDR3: CASGDFGYTF
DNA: TGTGCCTCAGGGGATTTTGGCTACACCTTC

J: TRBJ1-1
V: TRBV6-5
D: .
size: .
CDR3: CASSYSASQVTEAFF
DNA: TGTGCCAGCAGTTACTCTGCGAGCCAGGTCACTGAAGCTTTCTTT

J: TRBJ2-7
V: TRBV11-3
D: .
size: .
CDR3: CASSLGPGYEQYF
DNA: TGTGCCAGCAGCTTAGGTCCAGGGTACGAGCAGTACTTC

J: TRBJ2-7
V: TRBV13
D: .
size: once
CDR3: CASSLGQSGSEQYF
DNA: TGTGCCAGCAGCTTAGGCCAATCAGGTTCCGAGCAGTACTTC